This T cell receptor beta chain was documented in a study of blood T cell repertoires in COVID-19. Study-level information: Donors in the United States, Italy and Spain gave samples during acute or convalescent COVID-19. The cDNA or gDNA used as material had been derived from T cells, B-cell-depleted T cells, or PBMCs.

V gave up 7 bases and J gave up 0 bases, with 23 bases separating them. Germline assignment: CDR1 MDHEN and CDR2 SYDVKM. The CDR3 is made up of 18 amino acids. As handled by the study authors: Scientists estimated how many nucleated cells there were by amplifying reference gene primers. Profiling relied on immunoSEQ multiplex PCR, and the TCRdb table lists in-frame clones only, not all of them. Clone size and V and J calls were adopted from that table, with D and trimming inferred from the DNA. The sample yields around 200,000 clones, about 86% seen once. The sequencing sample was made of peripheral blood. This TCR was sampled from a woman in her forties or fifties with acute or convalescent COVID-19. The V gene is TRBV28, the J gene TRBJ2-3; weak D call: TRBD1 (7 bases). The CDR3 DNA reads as TGTGCCAGCACCGCAGCCCAGGGGGACCGGGGGAGCACAGATACGCAGTATTTT. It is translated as CASTAAQGDRGSTDTQYF. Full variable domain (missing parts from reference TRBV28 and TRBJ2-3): DVKVTQSSRYLVKRTGEKVFLECVQDMDHENMFWYRQDPGLGLRLIYFSYDVKMKEKGDIPEGYSVSREKKERFSLILESASTNQTSMYLCASTAAQGDRGSTDTQYFGPGTRLTVL.